This TCR beta chain appears in the sequencing data of a study of T-cell reconstitution after alpha-beta-depleted transplantation in children. For TCRbeta, the library was prepared with unique molecular identifiers. TCRdb analysed the PCR reads with MiXCR anew, one entry per CDR3 protein. The table lists around 250,000 distinct CDR3 sequences, more than 9% of them singletons. Many counts were recorded for this clonotype. The CDR3 contains 12 residues. Trimming shortened V by 8 bases and J by 3 bases, and 7 bases separated the two germline ends. Germline CDR1 and CDR2: MDHEN and SYDVKM. The rearrangement uses TRBV28 and TRBJ2-2; no clear D. The starting material was PBMCs from the stem cell graft donor, obtained from the stem cell graft. This TCR derives from a human donor who donated a stem cell graft to a child with SCID. In nucleotides, the CDR3 is TGTGCCAGCCGTCGGGACACCGGGGAGCTGTTTTTT. Translating gives CASRRDTGELFF.